Below, 18 T cell receptor beta chains from the same sample are listed, as sequenced in a study of T cells in Graves' hyperthyroidism and ophthalmopathy. Researchers amplified the TCR beta CDR3 regions from RNA transcripts. The TCR CDR3 first-round RT-PCR relied on the HTBI primer set. MiXCR was run by TCRdb on the multiplex PCR reads, yielding one entry per CDR3 protein. The table lists around 280,000 distinct CDR3 sequences, around 15% of them singletons. Sample: blood. These receptors all stem from a woman aged 35 to 49 with Graves' hyperthyroidism.

This clonotype has a count of ten or more. The chain recombines TRBV20-1 with TRBJ1-1; D is uncertain. V was clipped by 0 bases and J by 8 bases, with 10 bases between them. The germline V gene encodes CDR1 DFQATT and CDR2 SNEGSKA (reference sequence). The CDR3 spans 12 residues. CDR3 in amino acids: CSAREGMREAFF. CDR3 nucleotide sequence: TGCAGTGCTAGAGAAGGAATGCGAGAAGCTTTCTTT.

This clonotype was observed at least ten times. V usage is TRBV28 and J usage is TRBJ2-5, with TRBD2 matching 12 bases. The CDR3 loop spans 18 amino acids. Per the germline V gene, CDR1 is MDHEN and CDR2 is SYDVKM. With 3 bases clipped from V and 5 bases from J, the junction kept 13 bases outside the gene matches. This chain's CDR3 is CASSFGGLAGPLGETQYF. The CDR3, as DNA: TGTGCCAGCAGTTTTGGGGGACTAGCGGGTCCTTTGGGGGAGACCCAGTACTTC.

This clonotype was seen more than once but under ten times. V is TRBV11-3 and J is TRBJ2-5, with 12 bases lining up with TRBD2. Germline-derived CDR1 and CDR2 are SGHNT and YENEEA. The V and J ends lost 5 bases and 1 base, in that order; junction bases with no gene match: 5. CDR3 length: 16 amino acids. Written as DNA, the CDR3 is TGTGCCAGCAGCCCCGGACTAGCGGGGACCCAAGAGACCCAGTACTTC. This codes for CASSPGLAGTQETQYF.

The V gene is TRBV7-3, the J gene TRBJ2-7; D is tentatively TRBD1 or TRBD2 (6 bases each). Trimming pared 5 bases from V and 7 bases from J, leaving 15 bases between. Germline V gene data show CDR1 as SGHTA and CDR2 as FQGTGA. This CDR3 is 13 amino acids long. In DNA form, the CDR3 reads TGTGCCAGCAGCCCGGAAGGGGGGAGTGAGCAGTACTTC. Its translation: CASSPEGGSEQYF. Variable domain in full (rest from reference TRBV7-3 and TRBJ2-7): GAGVSQTPSNKVTEKGKYVELRCDPISGHTALYWYRQSLGQGPEFLIYFQGTGAADDSGLPNDRFFAVRPEGSVSTLKIQRTERGDSAVYLCASSPEGGSEQYFGPGTRLTVT.

This clonotype appeared many times. V and J are TRBV28 and TRBJ2-3, with no clear D. V lost 3 bases and J 1 base, leaving 14 bases between the germline ends. Germline V gene lookup returns CDR1 MDHEN and CDR2 SYDVKM. The CDR3 totals 16 residues. The CDR3 here is CASSFGASRGTDTQYF. CDR3 nucleotides: TGTGCCAGCAGTTTCGGTGCTTCGAGAGGCACAGATACGCAGTATTTT.

This clonotype was seen a few times. The J gene is TRBJ2-1, the V gene TRBV5-1; D may be TRBD2 (5 bases). V was cut by 2 bases and J by 7 bases, with 13 bases left in between. The CDR3 has 14 residues. Germline CDR1 is SGHRS and CDR2 is YFSETQ. The CDR3 region is CASSLADLGNEQFF. The CDR3 DNA reads as TGCGCCAGCAGCTTAGCGGACCTGGGGAATGAGCAGTTCTTC. Full variable domain (outside the CDR3, taken from reference TRBV5-1 and TRBJ2-1): KAGVTQTPRYLIKTRGQQVTLSCSPISGHRSVSWYQQTPGQGLQFLFEYFSETQRNKGNFPGRFSGRQFSNSRSEMNVSTLELGDSALYLCASSLADLGNEQFFGPGTRLTVL.

DNA of the CDR3: TGTGCCAGCAGCCAAGACGACCTCCGAGGAGGTGAGCAGTACTTC. As protein: CASSQDDLRGGEQYF. V and J are TRBV3-1 and TRBJ2-7; maybe TRBD2 (5 bases). CDR1 and CDR2 (germline): LGHDT, YNNKEL (reference sequence). The CDR3 totals 15 residues. The V and J ends lost 0 bases and 7 bases respectively, with 16 bases between them.

The rearrangement links TRBV7-3 to TRBJ2-7; D call uncertain. CDR3 length: 13 residues. The germline CDR1 and CDR2 sequences are SGHTA and FQGTGA. V was shortened by 2 bases and J by 4 bases, with 9 bases between the two germline ends. The CDR3 protein is CASSLGTEYEQYF. CDR3 in DNA: TGTGCCAGCAGCTTAGGCACAGAGTACGAGCAGTACTTC.

Ten or more counts support this clonotype. The V gene is TRBV11-2, the J gene TRBJ2-2, with 12 bases that match TRBD1. Trimming cost V 4 bases and J 3 bases; bases outside gene matches: 15. CDR3 length equals 20 residues. Germline V gene lookup returns CDR1 SGHAT and CDR2 FQNNGV. CDR3 amino acids: CASSSNRGTGGATDTGELFF. The CDR3 DNA reads as TGTGCCAGCAGCTCGAACCGGGGGACAGGGGGCGCGACGGACACCGGGGAGCTGTTTTTT.

This clonotype was counted many times. This sequence joins TRBV27 and TRBJ1-2; 11 bases are a match to TRBD1. With V trimmed by 5 bases and J by 5 bases, 7 bases remained unmatched. The CDR3 length is 15 residues. Germline CDR1 MNHEY, CDR2 SMNVEV (reference sequence). In DNA form, the CDR3 reads TGTGCCAGCAGTCCACGGACAGGGGGCTGGTATGGCTACACCTTC. Translating it yields CASSPRTGGWYGYTF.

This clonotype was found many times. J is TRBJ1-1 and V is TRBV28; no firm D call. CDR3 size: 15 residues. With 3 bases removed from V and 3 bases from J, the gap between germline ends came to 14 bases. Germline V gene sequence: CDR1 MDHEN, CDR2 SYDVKM. CDR3 amino acids: CASSFSGETDTEAFF. The CDR3 coding sequence is TGTGCCAGCAGTTTCAGTGGGGAAACGGACACTGAAGCTTTCTTT.

Many counts were recorded for this clonotype. The genes are TRBV6-1 and TRBJ2-7, with 10 bases identical to TRBD2. Germline V gene data show CDR1 as MNHNS and CDR2 as SASEGT. With V trimmed by 5 bases and J by 3 bases, 7 bases remained unmatched. This CDR3 has 15 residues. The CDR3 sequence is CASSNRLAGIYEQYF. DNA of the CDR3: TGTGCCAGCAGTAATCGACTAGCGGGTATCTACGAGCAGTACTTC.

V usage is TRBV30 and J usage is TRBJ2-3, with 8 positions matching TRBD1. Germline trimming cut 2 bases from V and 6 bases from J; bases unmatched to any gene: 7. The CDR3 has 14 residues. CDR1 and CDR2 (germline): GTSNPN, SVGIG (reference sequence). In DNA form, the CDR3 reads TGTGCCTGGAGTCGGGGGACAGGCCCCGATACGCAGTATTTT. This gives the protein CAWSRGTGPDTQYF.

This clonotype has ten or more counts. CDR3 amino acids: CARGIQTYSNQPQHF. DNA for the CDR3: TGTGCCAGGGGGATTCAGACTTATAGCAATCAGCCCCAGCATTTT. J is TRBJ1-5 and V is TRBV27; D is undetermined. CDR1 and CDR2 (germline): MNHEY, SMNVEV (reference sequence). This CDR3 has 15 amino acids. V was trimmed by 9 bases and J by 0 bases, leaving 15 bases between them.

This clonotype was counted at least ten times. This rearrangement joins TRBV28 to TRBJ2-5; TRBD2 is a possible D gene (5 bases). The V end lost 4 bases, the J end lost 14 bases, and 17 bases lay between the germline ends. This CDR3 has 12 residues. Germline CDR1 MDHEN, CDR2 SYDVKM. The chain's CDR3 is CASSSSRESLYF. Written as DNA, the CDR3 is TGTGCCAGCAGTTCCAGTCGGGAATCTCTTTACTTC.

This clonotype was seen more than once but under ten times. This rearrangement joins TRBV14 to TRBJ2-2; D remains unclear. The CDR3 loop spans 13 amino acids. Germline CDR1 and CDR2: SGHDN and FVKESK. The V and J ends lost 3 bases and 5 bases respectively, with 7 bases between them. The CDR3 here is CASSHRRTGELFF. The CDR3 DNA sequence: TGTGCCAGCAGCCACCGACGGACCGGGGAGCTGTTTTTT.

Details on this clonotype: A read error may be the cause here, since a much bigger clone is one base away. V gene TRBV15 combines with J gene TRBJ2-2, with TRBD2 matching 12 bases. Germline V CDR1 and CDR2: LNHNV, YYDKDF (reference sequence). This CDR3 contains 15 residues. CDR3 bases: TGTGCCACCAGCAGACACAATCTAGCGGGAGGGGCGCTGTTTTTT. Translated, it gives CATSRHNLAGGALFF.

This chain links TRBV10-2 with TRBJ1-1; no definite D call. V lost 2 bases and J 1 base, leaving 11 bases between the germline ends. Looked up from germline, CDR1 is WSHSY and CDR2 is SAAADI. The CDR3 runs to 15 residues. In DNA form, the CDR3 reads TGCGCCAGCAGTGAGCCCCACCCCGCGAACACTGAAGCTTTCTTT. Protein sequence: CASSEPHPANTEAFF.